The clone carrying this TCR beta chain appeared a few times. Antigen: not known. CDR1 is LNHDA and CDR2 is SQIVND in the germline V gene (reference sequence). Between the trimmed V and J ends, which lost 10 bases and 13 bases, there was a span of 17 bases. The CDR3 loop spans 11 amino acids. Cultured CD4+ T-cell DNA underwent Oncomine TCR Beta short-read sequencing. TCRdb re-derived calls from the PCR reads in MiXCR, one entry per CDR3 protein. The data contain several thousand distinct CDR3 sequences, around 41% of them seen just once; the ten biggest clones take up approximately 35%. The data stem from a study of vaccination and CD4 T cells after COVID-19. Study information: Median time from COVID diagnosis to post-COVID sampling was approximately 3.5 months (35 to 161). Overlapping peptides of the spike proteins of SARS-CoV-2, HCoV-NL63, HCoV-OC43 and HCoV-229E were used for cell stimulation.

Treatment denoted: 10-day PBMC culture with coronavirus spike peptide pools or control peptides (ViraFEST assay). During the years 2011-2018, before the COVID-19 pandemic, the unexposed donor's CD4+ T cells were collected. Medium was half-exchanged with fresh IL-2 medium on days 3 and 7. Sample: CD4+ T cells from blood, cultured in vitro. This rearrangement joins TRBV19 to TRBJ2-1, with D perhaps matching TRBD1 or TRBD2 (5 bases each). The origin of this receptor is a human donor in good health. CDR3 region: CATQPPGAQFF. As DNA, the CDR3 is TGTGCCACCCAACCCCCCGGGGCTCAGTTCTTC.